The clone carrying this TCR beta chain was detected only a few times. Its antigen is undetermined. Germline V gives CDR1 SGHTA, CDR2 FQGNSA. The V end was cut by 5 bases, the J end by 4 bases, with 18 bases between. This CDR3 has 15 residues. This specimen belongs to a study of response to subunit inactivated influenza vaccine. Each CDR3 protein gets one entry after TCRdb re-called the RT-PCR reads with MiXCR. Of about 780,000 distinct CDR3 sequences in the sample, roughly 20% were seen once. Study-wide findings and caveats: With each seasonal influenza vaccination, the authors suggested, few new T cells are recruited.

This sequence joins TRBV7-2 and TRBJ2-7, with D unresolved. The sequencing used PBMCs from blood, collected more than 4 days after vaccination. This TCR came from a man between 45 and 60 years old who received an inactivated influenza vaccine. CDR3: CASSHPGAVMYEQYF. The CDR3 DNA reads TGTGCCAGCAGCCATCCCGGAGCCGTAATGTACGAGCAGTACTTC.